The clone carrying this TCR beta chain was recorded many times. What was amplified from RNA transcripts were TCR beta CDR3 regions. The TCR CDR3 first-round RT-PCR relied on the HTBI primer set. A single record per CDR3 protein comes from TCRdb applying MiXCR to the multiplex PCR reads. The top ten clones hold 3.8% of a sample with 600,000 or so distinct CDR3 sequences, around 15% of them seen once. The sample comes from a study of T cells in Graves' hyperthyroidism and ophthalmopathy. Whole-study context: The initial diagnosis was the point when peripheral blood was collected, ahead of any treatment.

This CDR3 contains 13 residues. Trimming stripped 5 bases from V and 5 bases from J, with 12 bases between. Orbital computed tomography, thyroid ultrasound, serum thyroxine and TRAb, and clinical symptoms together informed the diagnoses. Fresh 10 ml peripheral blood yielded PBMCs. The sequence came from a woman aged 30 to 39 with Graves' hyperthyroidism. The sequencing sample was made of blood. V gene TRBV12-3 or TRBV12-4 combines with J gene TRBJ1-2; D might be TRBD1 (6 bases). CDR3 in DNA: TGTGCCAGCAGTCGGACAGAGGATTATGGCTACACCTTC. It specifies CASSRTEDYGYTF.